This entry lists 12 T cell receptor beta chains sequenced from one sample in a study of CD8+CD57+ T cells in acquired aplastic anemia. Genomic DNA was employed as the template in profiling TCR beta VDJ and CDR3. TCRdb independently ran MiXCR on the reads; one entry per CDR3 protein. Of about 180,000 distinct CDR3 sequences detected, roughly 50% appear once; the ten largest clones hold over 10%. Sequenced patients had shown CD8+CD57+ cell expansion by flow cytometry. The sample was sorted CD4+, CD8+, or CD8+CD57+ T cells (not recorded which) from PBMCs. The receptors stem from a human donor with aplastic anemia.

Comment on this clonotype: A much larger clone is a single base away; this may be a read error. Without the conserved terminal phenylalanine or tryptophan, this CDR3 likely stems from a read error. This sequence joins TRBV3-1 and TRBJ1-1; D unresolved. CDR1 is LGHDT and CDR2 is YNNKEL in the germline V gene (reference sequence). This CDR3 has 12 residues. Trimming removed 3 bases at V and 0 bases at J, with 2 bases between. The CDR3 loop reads CASSQVNTEAFS. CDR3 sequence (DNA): TGTGCCAGCAGCCAGGTGAACACTGAAGCTTTCTCT.

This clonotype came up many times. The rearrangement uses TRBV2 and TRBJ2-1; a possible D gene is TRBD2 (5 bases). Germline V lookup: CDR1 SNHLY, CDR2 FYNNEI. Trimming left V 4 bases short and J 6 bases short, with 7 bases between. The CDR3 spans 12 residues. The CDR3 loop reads CASSVGGNEQFF. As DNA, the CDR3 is TGTGCCAGCAGTGTAGGAGGCAATGAGCAGTTCTTC. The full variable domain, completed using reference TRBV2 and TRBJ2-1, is EPEVTQTPSHQVTQMGQEVILRCVPISNHLYFYWYRQILGQKVEFLVSFYNNEISEKSEIFDDQFSVERPDGSNFTLKIRSTKLEDSAMYFCASSVGGNEQFFGPGTRLTVL.

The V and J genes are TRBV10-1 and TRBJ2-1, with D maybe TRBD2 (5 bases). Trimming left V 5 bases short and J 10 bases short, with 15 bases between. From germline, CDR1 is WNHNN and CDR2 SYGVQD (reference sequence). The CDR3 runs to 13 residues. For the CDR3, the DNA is TGCGCCAGCAGTAAAGGACTGTCAAACGAGCAGTTCTTC. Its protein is CASSKGLSNEQFF.

CDR3 nucleotide sequence: TGTGCCAGCCGGGGGACGAACACCGGGGAGCTGTTTTTT. Translating it yields CASRGTNTGELFF. This chain uses TRBV7-9 with TRBJ2-2; tentatively, D is TRBD2 (6 bases). This CDR3 has 13 residues. V lost 8 bases and J lost 0, with 7 bases in between. CDR1 SEHNR and CDR2 FQNEAQ come from the germline V gene (reference sequence).

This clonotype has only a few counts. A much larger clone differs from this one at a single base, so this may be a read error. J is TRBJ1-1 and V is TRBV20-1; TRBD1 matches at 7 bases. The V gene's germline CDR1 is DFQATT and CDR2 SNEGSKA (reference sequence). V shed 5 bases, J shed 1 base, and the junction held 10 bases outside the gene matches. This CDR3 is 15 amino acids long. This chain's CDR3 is CSAFGAGGSNTEAFF. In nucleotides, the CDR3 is TGCAGTGCTTTCGGGGCAGGGGGATCGAACACTGAAGCTTTCTTT.

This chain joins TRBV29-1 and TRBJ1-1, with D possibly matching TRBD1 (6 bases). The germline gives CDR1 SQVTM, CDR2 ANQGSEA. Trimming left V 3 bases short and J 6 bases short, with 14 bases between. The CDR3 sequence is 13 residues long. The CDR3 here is CSVDDLDRAEAFF. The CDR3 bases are TGCAGCGTTGACGACCTGGACAGAGCTGAAGCTTTCTTT.

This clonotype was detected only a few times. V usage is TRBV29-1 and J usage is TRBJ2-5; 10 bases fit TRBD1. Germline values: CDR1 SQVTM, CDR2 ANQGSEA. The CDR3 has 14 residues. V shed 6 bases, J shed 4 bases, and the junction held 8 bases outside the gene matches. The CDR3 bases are TGCAGCGTCGAACCGGGACAGGGGAGAGAGACCCAGTACTTC. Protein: CSVEPGQGRETQYF.

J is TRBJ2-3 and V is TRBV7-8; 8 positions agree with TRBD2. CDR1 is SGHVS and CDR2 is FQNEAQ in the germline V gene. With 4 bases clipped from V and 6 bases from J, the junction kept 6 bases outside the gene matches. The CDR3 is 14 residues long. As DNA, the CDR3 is TGTGCCAGCAGCTCGAGCGGGAGCTGGGATACGCAGTATTTT. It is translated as CASSSSGSWDTQYF.

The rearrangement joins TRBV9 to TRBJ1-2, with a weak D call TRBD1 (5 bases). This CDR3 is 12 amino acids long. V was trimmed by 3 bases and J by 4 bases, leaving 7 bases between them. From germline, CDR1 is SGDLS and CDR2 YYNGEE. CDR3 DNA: TGTGCCAGCAGCGGACAGTCCTATGGCTACACCTTC. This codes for CASSGQSYGYTF.

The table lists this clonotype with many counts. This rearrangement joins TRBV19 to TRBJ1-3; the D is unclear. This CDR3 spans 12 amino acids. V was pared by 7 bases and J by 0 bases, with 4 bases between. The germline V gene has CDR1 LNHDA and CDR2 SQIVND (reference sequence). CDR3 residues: CASTNSGNTIYF. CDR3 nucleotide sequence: TGTGCCAGTACCAACTCTGGAAACACCATATATTTT.

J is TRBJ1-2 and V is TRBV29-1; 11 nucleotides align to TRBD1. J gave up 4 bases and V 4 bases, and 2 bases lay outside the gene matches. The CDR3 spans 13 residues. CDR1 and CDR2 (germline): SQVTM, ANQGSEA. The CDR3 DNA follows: TGCAGCGTTGCCGGACAGGGGGCCTATGGCTACACCTTC. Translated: CSVAGQGAYGYTF.

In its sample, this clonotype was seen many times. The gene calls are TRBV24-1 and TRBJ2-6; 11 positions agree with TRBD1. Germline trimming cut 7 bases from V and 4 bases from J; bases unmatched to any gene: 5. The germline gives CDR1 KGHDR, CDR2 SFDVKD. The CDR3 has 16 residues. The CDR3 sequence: CATRRTGGSGANVLTF. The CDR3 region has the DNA TGTGCCACCAGGAGGACAGGGGGCTCCGGGGCCAACGTCCTGACTTTC.